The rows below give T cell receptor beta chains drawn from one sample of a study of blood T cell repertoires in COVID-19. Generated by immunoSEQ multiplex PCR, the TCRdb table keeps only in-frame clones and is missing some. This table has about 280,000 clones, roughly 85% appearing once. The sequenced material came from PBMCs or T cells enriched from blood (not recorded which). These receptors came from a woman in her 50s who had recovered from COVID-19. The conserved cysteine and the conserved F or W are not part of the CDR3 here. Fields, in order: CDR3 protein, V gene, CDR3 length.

CDR3 protein: ASSLFPGQGALGAF
V gene: TRBV4-1
CDR3 length: 14

CDR3 protein: ASSFVSSYEQY
V gene: TRBV11-2
CDR3 length: 11

CDR3 protein: ASSPTGRAIGYEQY
V gene: TRBV27
CDR3 length: 14

CDR3 protein: ASSLSSGTYNEQF
V gene: TRBV6-2/TRBV6-3
CDR3 length: 13

CDR3 protein: ASNRGPSYEQY
V gene: TRBV19
CDR3 length: 11

CDR3 protein: ASSHDYSYNEQF
V gene: TRBV27
CDR3 length: 12

CDR3 protein: SASQGRVDQPQH
V gene: TRBV20-1
CDR3 length: 12

CDR3 protein: ASRRGGQTYNEQF
V gene: TRBV5-1
CDR3 length: 13

CDR3 protein: ASSSQDRGGSYEQY
V gene: TRBV28
CDR3 length: 14

CDR3 protein: ASSTTTDTQY
V gene: TRBV3-1/TRBV3-2
CDR3 length: 10

CDR3 protein: ASSGTANTGELF
V gene: TRBV18
CDR3 length: 12

CDR3 protein: ASSKRGNEKLF
V gene: TRBV25-1
CDR3 length: 11

CDR3 protein: SAIDRAGPYEQY
V gene: TRBV29-1
CDR3 length: 12

CDR3 protein: ASSPREGQETQY
V gene: TRBV18
CDR3 length: 12

CDR3 protein: ASSPREAPNTGELF
V gene: TRBV5-1
CDR3 length: 14

CDR3 protein: ASSRARTSNEQF
V gene: TRBV14
CDR3 length: 12

CDR3 protein: ASSTTQGFMNGYT
V gene: TRBV19
CDR3 length: 13

CDR3 protein: ASSLDQRSYNEQF
V gene: TRBV5-1
CDR3 length: 13

CDR3 protein: ASSPTPQDIQY
V gene: TRBV5-1
CDR3 length: 11

CDR3 protein: ASSQALSGSGSYEQY
V gene: TRBV4-3
CDR3 length: 15

CDR3 protein: ASSQDSTTQTGELF
V gene: TRBV4-3
CDR3 length: 14

CDR3 protein: ASSYSRQGQNEQY
V gene: TRBV6-5
CDR3 length: 13

CDR3 protein: ASSELAGGPETQY
V gene: TRBV6-1
CDR3 length: 13

CDR3 protein: ASRGTGKYEQY
V gene: TRBV27
CDR3 length: 11

CDR3 protein: ASSHKPTGSGGYT
V gene: TRBV23-1
CDR3 length: 13

CDR3 protein: ASSQVVRGAGAETQY
V gene: TRBV4-1
CDR3 length: 15

CDR3 protein: ATSTSGAGGSYNEQF
V gene: TRBV24-1
CDR3 length: 15

CDR3 protein: ASSAEDRGSGYT
V gene: TRBV7-9
CDR3 length: 12

CDR3 protein: AWSVASTEAF
V gene: TRBV30
CDR3 length: 10

CDR3 protein: ASSPSSGRVQETQY
V gene: TRBV18
CDR3 length: 14

CDR3 protein: ASSQDFGLTSTGELF
V gene: TRBV14
CDR3 length: 15

CDR3 protein: ATTRKGGTEAF
V gene: TRBV15
CDR3 length: 11

CDR3 protein: ASSLVSHGNTIY
V gene: TRBV11-2
CDR3 length: 12

CDR3 protein: ASSLDSYNEKLF
V gene: TRBV5-1
CDR3 length: 12

CDR3 protein: ASSLERGRGTEAF
V gene: TRBV7-9
CDR3 length: 13

CDR3 protein: ASSPARVSNEKLF
V gene: TRBV7-9
CDR3 length: 13

CDR3 protein: SVEKTGGNYGYT
V gene: TRBV29-1
CDR3 length: 12

CDR3 protein: AWSPGATGEQF
V gene: TRBV30
CDR3 length: 11

CDR3 protein: ASSQDFRRTGVYEQY
V gene: TRBV4-3
CDR3 length: 15

CDR3 protein: ASSSPGYGYT
V gene: TRBV28
CDR3 length: 10

CDR3 protein: ASSRAGATNEKLF
V gene: TRBV28
CDR3 length: 13

CDR3 protein: ASSEAGGDDYGYT
V gene: TRBV6-1
CDR3 length: 13

CDR3 protein: ASSTGQGADYGYT
V gene: TRBV6-5
CDR3 length: 13

CDR3 protein: ASSFGLAGVPTDTQY
V gene: TRBV11-2
CDR3 length: 15

CDR3 protein: ASSFGVLNTGELF
V gene: TRBV11-2
CDR3 length: 13

CDR3 protein: ASSVLPAGLAGSTDTQY
V gene: TRBV9
CDR3 length: 17

CDR3 protein: ASKGQGLTEAF
V gene: TRBV19
CDR3 length: 11

CDR3 protein: ASSYLLSGGYT
V gene: TRBV6-2/TRBV6-3
CDR3 length: 11

CDR3 protein: ASSELSGGQHEKLF
V gene: TRBV25-1
CDR3 length: 14

CDR3 protein: ASSSRQGMVEKLF
V gene: TRBV19
CDR3 length: 13

CDR3 protein: ASSQVDRGREQY
V gene: TRBV3-1/TRBV3-2
CDR3 length: 12

CDR3 protein: ASRIAFNEKLF
V gene: TRBV19
CDR3 length: 11

CDR3 protein: ASRFPGTDNEQF
V gene: TRBV7-9
CDR3 length: 12

CDR3 protein: ASSIRQGFSGNTIY
V gene: TRBV19
CDR3 length: 14

CDR3 protein: ASSFLLSGYEQY
V gene: TRBV7-8
CDR3 length: 12